The source of this TCR beta chain is a study of blood T cell repertoires in COVID-19. Profiled with immunoSEQ multiplex PCR; TCRdb holds only in-frame clones, not every one. Here the sample spans roughly 220,000 clones, 75% to 85% being singletons. The germline V gene encodes CDR1 LGHDT and CDR2 YNNKEL (reference sequence). V shed 4 bases and J shed 6 bases, with 19 bases lying between them. The CDR3 runs to 15 residues. The specimen sequenced was peripheral blood. The TCR comes from a woman aged 40-49 years who had recovered from COVID-19. The chain links TRBV3-1 (or the pseudogene TRBV3-2) to TRBJ2-7, with D tentatively TRBD2 (5 bases). CDR3 residues: CASSLNRDQPGEQYF. In DNA form, the CDR3 reads TGTGCCAGCAGCCTTAACCGGGATCAACCGGGCGAGCAGTACTTC.